The 20 T cell receptor beta chains reported below all come from one sample, sequenced in a study of blood T cells in healthy people across ages (dated by TCRdb to the mid-2010s). Libraries were prepared through 5' RACE. This sample was sequenced with an Illumina HiSeq 2500. A second PCR of roughly 6 to 11 cycles was run with a J-beta primer mix and a sample-barcoded 5' primer. The public reads were reanalyzed by TCRdb: fastp trimming at Q25, MiXCR alignment, in-frame beta chains only. Identical CDR3 proteins give one entry, which carries the most common genes and DNA. Recorded for this sample are about 1.8 million distinct CDR3 sequences; about 50% of them occurred a single time. The ten largest clones add up to around 2.1% of the sample. The sample was blood. All receptors derive from a woman in her thirties or forties in good health.

J is TRBJ1-2 and V is TRBV14; possible D gene TRBD1, 6 bases. CDR3 size: 15 residues. Trimming shortened V by 2 bases and J by 8 bases, and 18 bases separated the two germline ends. CDR1 is SGHDN and CDR2 is FVKESK in the germline V gene. The CDR3 region has the DNA TGTGCCAGCAGCCAACTGACAGGCCGCGCCACCGGCTACACCTTC. This sequence encodes CASSQLTGRATGYTF.

This clonotype was observed a handful of times. The chain couples TRBV20-1 to TRBJ2-5, with D possibly being TRBD2 (7 bases). Germline V gene data show CDR1 as DFQATT and CDR2 as SNEGSKA (reference sequence). V lost 6 bases to trimming and J lost 2 bases, with 19 bases between them. This CDR3 is built from 15 residues. The CDR3 loop is CSAVGGGRGQETQYF. CDR3 DNA sequence: TGCAGTGCGGTTGGGGGGGGCAGGGGACAAGAGACCCAGTACTTC.

The chain recombines TRBV5-6 with TRBJ1-2; D unclear. The CDR3 runs to 15 residues. In germline, CDR1 is SGHDT, CDR2 YYEEEE. The V and J ends lost 3 bases and 2 bases respectively, with 14 bases between them. CDR3 in amino acids: CASSSSSQANYGYTF. The CDR3 coding sequence is TGTGCCAGCAGCTCGTCATCTCAGGCGAACTATGGCTACACCTTC.

The chain has TRBV6-6 and TRBJ2-2, with D tentatively TRBD2 (6 bases). The V gene's germline CDR1 is MNHNY and CDR2 SVGAGI (reference sequence). The CDR3 length is 15 residues. The V and J ends lost 7 bases and 1 base respectively, with 13 bases between them. The CDR3 DNA reads TGTGCCAGCAAAGGGAGGACGAAGAACACCGGGGAGCTGTTTTTT. As protein: CASKGRTKNTGELFF.

This clonotype has only a few counts. The chain uses TRBV24-1 and TRBJ2-3, with 12 bases matching TRBD1. CDR3 length: 14 amino acids. Trimming at V came to 6 bases and at J to 6 bases, leaving 3 bases not matched to a gene. Germline loops: CDR1 KGHDR, CDR2 SFDVKD. DNA of the CDR3: TGTGCCACCAGTTCGGGACAGGGGGCGGATACGCAGTATTTT. Translation: CATSSGQGADTQYF.

This chain uses TRBV12-3 or TRBV12-4 with TRBJ2-1, with TRBD2 matching over 9 bases. The CDR3 covers 17 residues. Trimming took 1 base from V and 0 from J; bases not matched to a gene: 4. In DNA, the CDR3 is TGTGCCAGCAGTTTAGTAGCGGGGGAGGGCTCCTACAATGAGCAGTTCTTC. It specifies CASSLVAGEGSYNEQFF.

The V call is TRBV20-1, the J call TRBJ2-5, with D possibly being TRBD2 (5 bases). Germline V CDR1 and CDR2: DFQATT, SNEGSKA (reference sequence). V shed 3 bases and J shed 4 bases, with 15 bases lying between them. The CDR3 runs 14 residues. CDR3 loop: CSARRFEGPETQYF. As DNA, the CDR3 is TGCAGTGCTAGGAGGTTCGAGGGCCCAGAGACCCAGTACTTC.

This clonotype has just a few counts. The chain is built from TRBV6-5 and TRBJ2-7; 9 bases are a match to TRBD1. The CDR3 has 19 residues. Unmatched junction bases numbered 12, after V lost 0 bases and J lost 0 bases. Germline V gene sequence: CDR1 MNHEY, CDR2 SVGAGI. CDR3 residues: CASSYSGTGWSASSYEQYF. The CDR3 bases are TGTGCCAGCAGTTACTCGGGGACAGGGTGGTCCGCGAGCTCCTACGAGCAGTACTTC.

V and J are TRBV6-5 and TRBJ2-1; D is ambiguous. This CDR3 contains 14 residues. Germline V gene sequence: CDR1 MNHEY, CDR2 SVGAGI. V lost 6 bases, J lost 4 bases, and 13 bases lay in between. The CDR3 is CASRQLAPYNEQFF. For the CDR3, the DNA is TGTGCCAGCAGGCAGCTCGCTCCATACAATGAGCAGTTCTTC.

The genes are TRBV9 and TRBJ2-1; 7 nucleotides align to TRBD1. CDR3 length equals 16 residues. Looked up from germline, CDR1 is SGDLS and CDR2 is YYNGEE. The trim removed 0 bases at V and 3 bases at J, leaving 6 bases unmatched. The DNA for the CDR3 is TGTGCCAGCAGCGTAGGAGGTCGACAGGGCTACAATGAGCAGTTCTTC. Protein product: CASSVGGRQGYNEQFF.

In this sample, this clonotype turned up many times. This sequence joins TRBV7-2 and TRBJ2-3; a weak D match, TRBD2 (7 bases). Germline CDR1 is SGHTA and CDR2 is FQGNSA. The CDR3 runs to 13 residues. V dropped 5 bases and J dropped 9 bases, with 15 bases sitting between them. The CDR3 is CASSPGGGDTQYF. The CDR3 nucleotides are TGTGCCAGCAGCCCTGGGGGGGGCGACACGCAGTATTTT. Based on the CDR3 plus reference TRBV7-2 and TRBJ2-3, the full variable domain is GAGVSQSPSNKVTEKGKDVELRCDPISGHTALYWYRQSLGQGLEFLIYFQGNSAPDKSGLPSDRFSAERTGGSVSTLTIQRTQQEDSAVYLCASSPGGGDTQYFGPGTRLTVL.

This clonotype turned up a few times. The rearrangement links TRBV12-3 or TRBV12-4 to TRBJ1-5; maybe TRBD1 (6 bases). The V end was cut by 8 bases, the J end by 7 bases, with 12 bases between. The CDR3 extends over 12 amino acids. In DNA, the CDR3 is TGTGCCAGCCGGGGGGCAGGCCAGCCCCAGCATTTT. This sequence encodes CASRGAGQPQHF.

Only one count was recorded for this clonotype. The V call is TRBV6-4, the J call TRBJ1-2; no clear D gene. Trimming took off 2 bases at V and 4 bases at J, with 8 bases between the two ends. CDR3 length: 13 residues. Germline V lookup: CDR1 MRHNA, CDR2 SNTAGT. The CDR3 DNA reads as TGTGCCAGCAGTGACAGGGCCTCCTATGGCTACACCTTC. This codes for CASSDRASYGYTF.

The rearrangement joins TRBV6-6 to TRBJ2-7; possibly TRBD1 for D (6 bases). The CDR3 spans 13 residues. Germline CDR1 is MNHNY and CDR2 is SVGAGI (reference sequence). Trimming left V 7 bases short and J 3 bases short, with 13 bases between. The CDR3 region has the DNA TGTGCCAGCAATCGGGGACATCTCTACGAGCAGTACTTC. Translation gives CASNRGHLYEQYF.

The J gene is TRBJ2-3, the V gene TRBV4-1; D not resolved. This CDR3 region has 16 residues. CDR1 and CDR2 from the germline V gene are MGHRA and YSYEKL. V was pared by 0 bases and J by 0 bases, with 10 bases between. In DNA, the CDR3 is TGCGCCAGCAGCCAAGAACCAGCATCTAGCACAGATACGCAGTATTTT. This gives the protein CASSQEPASSTDTQYF.

The rearrangement links TRBV12-3 or TRBV12-4 to TRBJ2-1, with 11 positions matching TRBD2. The CDR3 spans 14 residues. V lost 5 bases, J lost 9 bases, and 6 bases stayed unmatched. The CDR3 here is CASSNSGGAVEQFF. CDR3 sequence (DNA): TGTGCCAGCAGTAATAGCGGGGGGGCGGTTGAGCAGTTCTTC.

In this sample, this clonotype turned up a few times. V gene TRBV2 combines with J gene TRBJ2-5; 15 bases map to TRBD2. The V gene end was trimmed by 5 bases and the J gene end by 7 bases; junction bases not matched to a gene: 8. The CDR3 sequence is 16 residues long. Per germline, CDR1 SNHLY and CDR2 FYNNEI. CDR3 coding DNA: TGTGCCAGCAGTCGAGGACTAGCGGGGGGGCTCGGGACCCAGTACTTC. Amino acid sequence: CASSRGLAGGLGTQYF.

The chain has TRBV12-3 or TRBV12-4 and TRBJ2-7; D call uncertain. This CDR3 is built from 14 residues. The germline V and J ends were trimmed by 3 bases and 2 bases, with 11 bases remaining between them. CDR3 residues: CASSFRGTTYEQYF. The CDR3 DNA reads as TGTGCCAGCAGTTTTCGTGGCACAACCTACGAGCAGTACTTC.

The CDR3 is CASSLFVSGAGKETQYF. The CDR3 bases are TGTGCCAGCAGCTTATTTGTTAGCGGGGCCGGAAAAGAGACCCAGTACTTC. J is TRBJ2-5 and V is TRBV7-9, with 8 bases aligning to TRBD2. The ends lost 2 bases at V and 3 bases at J; junction bases unmatched: 11. Looked up from germline, CDR1 is SEHNR and CDR2 is FQNEAQ (reference sequence). The CDR3 runs to 17 residues.

This sequence joins TRBV20-1 and TRBJ1-5, with D perhaps TRBD1 (6 bases). Germline V CDR1 and CDR2: DFQATT, SNEGSKA (reference sequence). There are 14 residues in the CDR3. Trimming shortened V by 1 base and J by 5 bases, and 12 bases separated the two germline ends. The CDR3 reads CSARGGQNYQPQHF. Here the CDR3 DNA reads TGCAGTGCTAGAGGGGGACAAAATTATCAGCCCCAGCATTTT.